This TCR beta chain was identified in a study of response to subunit inactivated influenza vaccine. Concerning this clonotype itself: The antigen is undetermined.

TCRdb analysed the RT-PCR reads with MiXCR anew, one entry per CDR3 protein. This table holds 450,000 to 500,000 distinct CDR3 sequences, approximately 11% found once. Study-wide results and caveats: It was the authors' suggestion that each seasonal influenza vaccination recruits few new T cells.

Trimming took 2 bases from V and 1 from J, leaving 14 bases between them. The CDR3 has 16 residues. Germline-derived CDR1 and CDR2 are LNHNV and YYDKDF (reference sequence). This sequence joins TRBV15 and TRBJ2-5, with D possibly being TRBD2 (6 bases). This clonotype originated in a man aged 45-60 years who received an inactivated influenza vaccine. Specimen: PBMCs from blood, collected 40 to 50 days after vaccination. CDR3 nucleotides: TGTGCCACCAGCAGACCCCTGGGGGGTATCCAAGAGACCCAGTACTTC. As protein: CATSRPLGGIQETQYF. Full variable domain (remainder filled in from reference TRBV15 and TRBJ2-5): DAMVIQNPRYQVTQFGKPVTLSCSQTLNHNVMYWYQQKSSQAPKLLFHYYDKDFNNEADTPDNFQSRRPNTSFCFLDIRSPGLGDTAMYLCATSRPLGGIQETQYFGPGTRLLVL.